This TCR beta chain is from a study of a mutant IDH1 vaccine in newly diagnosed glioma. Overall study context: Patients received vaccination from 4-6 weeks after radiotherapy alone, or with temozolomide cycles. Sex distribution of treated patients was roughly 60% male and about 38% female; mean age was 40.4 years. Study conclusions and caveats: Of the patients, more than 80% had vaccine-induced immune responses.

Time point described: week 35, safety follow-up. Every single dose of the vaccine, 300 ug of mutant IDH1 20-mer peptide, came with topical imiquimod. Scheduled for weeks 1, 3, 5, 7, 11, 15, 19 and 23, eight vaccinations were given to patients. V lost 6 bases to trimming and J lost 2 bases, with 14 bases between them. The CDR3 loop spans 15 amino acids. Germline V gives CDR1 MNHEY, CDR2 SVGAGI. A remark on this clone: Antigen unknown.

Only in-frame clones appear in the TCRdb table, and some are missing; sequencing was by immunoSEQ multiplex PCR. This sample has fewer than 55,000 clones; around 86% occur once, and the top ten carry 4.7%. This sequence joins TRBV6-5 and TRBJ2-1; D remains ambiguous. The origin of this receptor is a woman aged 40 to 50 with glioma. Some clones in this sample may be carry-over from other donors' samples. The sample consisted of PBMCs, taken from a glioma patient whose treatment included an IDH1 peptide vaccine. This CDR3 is CASRHRVEPYNEQFF. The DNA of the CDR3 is TGTGCCAGCAGACACCGGGTCGAACCCTACAATGAGCAGTTCTTC.